This T cell receptor (beta chain) was recovered during a study of blood T cell repertoires in COVID-19. On the study more broadly: Both acute and convalescent COVID-19 samples were obtained from the United States, Italy and Spain. PBMCs, B-cell-depleted T cells, or T cells were the source of the cDNA or gDNA that made up the material.

CDR1 and CDR2 (germline): DFQATT, SNEGSKA (reference sequence). V lost 3 bases, J lost 3 bases, and 20 bases stayed unmatched. The CDR3 is 19 amino acids. This clone appeared a single time. Only in-frame clones appear in the TCRdb table, and some are missing; sequencing was by immunoSEQ multiplex PCR. Here the sample spans roughly 190,000 clones, around four fifths being singletons. Material: peripheral blood. The clonotype comes from a man aged 50-59 years with active or convalescent COVID-19. The V and J genes are TRBV20-1 and TRBJ1-2, with 9 bases identical to TRBD1. CDR3 nucleotide sequence: TGCAGTGCTAGTACCTCTCAATGGCACGGGACAGGGCCCTACTATGGCTACACCTTC. Its protein product is CSASTSQWHGTGPYYGYTF.